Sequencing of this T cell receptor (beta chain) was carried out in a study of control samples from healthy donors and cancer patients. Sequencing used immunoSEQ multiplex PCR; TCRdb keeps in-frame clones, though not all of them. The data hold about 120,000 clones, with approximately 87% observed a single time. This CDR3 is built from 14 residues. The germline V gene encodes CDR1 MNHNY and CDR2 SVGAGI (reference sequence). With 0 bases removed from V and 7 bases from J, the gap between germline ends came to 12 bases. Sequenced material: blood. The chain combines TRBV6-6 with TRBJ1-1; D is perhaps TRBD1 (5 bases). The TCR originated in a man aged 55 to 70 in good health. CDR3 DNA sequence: TGTGCCAGCAGTTACTCGAGGGCAGGGAGTGAAGCTTTCTTT. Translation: CASSYSRAGSEAFF.